This TCR beta chain was identified in a study of cytomegalovirus exposure and HLA in healthy donors. This clone came up a few times. The ends were cut back, 2 bases at V and 7 bases at J, with 12 bases in the middle. Germline loops: CDR1 MNHNS, CDR2 SASEGT. This CDR3 has 14 residues. The study ran its PCR with 60 Vbeta and 13 Jbeta primers. Profiled with immunoSEQ multiplex PCR; TCRdb holds only in-frame clones, not every one. The sample consists of 95,000 to 150,000 clones, 15% of them appearing once. The specimen sequenced was PBMCs. The source of this sequence is a woman aged 18-35 years in good health and CMV-seronegative. V usage is TRBV6-1 and J usage is TRBJ1-5; the D gene is possibly TRBD1 (5 bases). CDR3 bases: TGTGCCAGCAGTGAACTGGGTAGGGGCCAGCCCCAGCATTTT. Encoded protein: CASSELGRGQPQHF.